A single sample is the source of the 21 T cell receptor beta chains below, sequenced in a study of siplizumab effects on memory and regulatory T cells. The mixed lymphocyte reaction cells underwent coculture at 37°C for less than 7 days. Their specific antigens are unknown. TCRdb keeps only in-frame clones here, not all; method: immunoSEQ multiplex PCR. Of about 13,000 clones in the sample, 30% to 40% were seen once. The sequenced material came from CFSE-low (dividing) CD8+ T cells sorted from an allogeneic mixed lymphocyte reaction. All receptors derive from a human donor in good health; the cells came from an allogeneic mixed lymphocyte reaction.

This clone showed up just a few times. V is TRBV7-9 and J is TRBJ2-1, with 7 bases lining up with TRBD2. With 4 bases clipped from V and 4 bases from J, the junction kept 7 bases outside the gene matches. The CDR3 is 15 residues long. The germline gives CDR1 SEHNR, CDR2 FQNEAQ (reference sequence). CDR3 protein: CASSWDRGVYNEQFF. The CDR3 DNA follows: TGTGCCAGCAGCTGGGACCGGGGGGTTTACAATGAGCAGTTCTTC.

In this sample, this clone turned up a few times. The chain employs TRBV9 and TRBJ2-7, with a weak D call TRBD1 (6 bases). This CDR3 spans 14 amino acids. V lost 4 bases and J 6 bases, leaving 17 bases between the germline ends. Germline V gene sequence: CDR1 SGDLS, CDR2 YYNGEE. The CDR3 DNA follows: TGTGCCAGCAGCCCAGGGGTGGGGATGGGCGAGCAGTACTTC. Protein sequence: CASSPGVGMGEQYF.

This clone showed up just a few times. The chain couples TRBV5-1 to TRBJ2-1, with TRBD2 matching over 11 bases. CDR1 and CDR2 (germline): SGHRS, YFSETQ. The length of the CDR3 is 21 residues. V was pared by 2 bases and J by 7 bases, with 23 bases of the junction left unmatched. The CDR3 nucleotides are TGCGCCAGCAGCTTAAGAGGTGCGGGACTCCAACTAGCGGGAGCTAATAATGAGCAGTTCTTC. Translating gives CASSLRGAGLQLAGANNEQFF.

The chain has TRBV19 and TRBJ2-7; the match to TRBD2 covers 10 bases. The CDR3 is 14 amino acids. The germline V gene has CDR1 LNHDA and CDR2 SQIVND (reference sequence). J gave up 0 bases and V 7 bases, and 3 bases lay outside the gene matches. The CDR3 loop is CASKASGGSYEQYF. The CDR3 coding sequence is TGTGCCAGTAAGGCTAGCGGGGGCTCCTACGAGCAGTACTTC.

The chain couples TRBV5-8 to TRBJ2-1; maybe TRBD2 (6 bases). With 4 bases removed from V and 7 bases from J, the gap between germline ends came to 21 bases. This CDR3 is built from 16 residues. Germline CDR1 and CDR2: SGHTS and YDEGEE. CDR3 coding DNA: TGTGCCAGCAGCACGGCGGGACTCTCGGTGTGGAATGAGCAGTTCTTC. It codes for CASSTAGLSVWNEQFF.

In DNA, the CDR3 is TGTGCCAGCAGCCCAGGACAGGGAAGAACTGAAGCTTTCTTT. This sequence encodes CASSPGQGRTEAFF. The chain recombines TRBV14 with TRBJ1-1, with TRBD1 matching 8 bases. The V gene end was trimmed by 4 bases and the J gene end by 5 bases; junction bases not matched to a gene: 6. The length of the CDR3 is 14 residues. Germline V lookup: CDR1 SGHDN, CDR2 FVKESK.

The gene calls are TRBV6-5 and TRBJ1-2; no clear D gene. CDR1 is MNHEY, CDR2 SVGAGI, per germline. This CDR3 region has 13 residues. Trimming took off 10 bases at V and 5 bases at J, with 17 bases between the two ends. The CDR3: CATSTGSYYGYTF. The CDR3 bases are TGTGCCACCTCTACGGGGAGCTATTATGGCTACACCTTC.

The V call is TRBV6-4, the J call TRBJ2-3, with TRBD1 identical over 7 bases. Germline CDR1 and CDR2: MRHNA and SNTAGT. This CDR3 has 18 residues. Trimming took 2 bases from V and 4 from J; bases not matched to a gene: 15. The CDR3 reads CASSDPLTGLNFADTQYF. Written as DNA, the CDR3 is TGTGCCAGCAGTGACCCATTGACAGGGTTGAATTTCGCAGATACGCAGTATTTT.

The CDR3 is CASSKSGGLIYEQYF. CDR3 bases: TGTGCCAGCAGCAAGAGCGGGGGCCTTATCTACGAGCAGTACTTC. The J gene is TRBJ2-7, the V gene TRBV27, with 8 bases fitting TRBD2. The J segment lost 3 bases and the V segment lost 6 bases, leaving 10 bases of the junction unmatched. The CDR3 covers 15 residues. Germline CDR1 reads MNHEY; CDR2 reads SMNVEV (reference sequence).

A remark on this clone: A much larger clone lies one base from this, so it may be a read error. V and J are TRBV27 and TRBJ1-1; D is uncertain. The germline V gene encodes CDR1 MNHEY and CDR2 SMNVEV (reference sequence). This CDR3 region has 16 residues. This CDR3 is CANSSLGFVGVTEAFF. CDR3 sequence (DNA): TGTGCCAACAGTTCATTAGGGTTCGTCGGGGTCACTGAAGCTTTCTTT.

The chain carries TRBV9 and TRBJ2-1; a possible D gene is TRBD2 (5 bases). The CDR3 has 17 residues. Trimming cost V 0 bases and J 0 bases, with 13 bases left between them. CDR1 SGDLS and CDR2 YYNGEE come from the germline V gene. As DNA, the CDR3 is TGTGCCAGCAGCGTAGGAGCTAGCTACAGCTCCTACAATGAGCAGTTCTTC. Its protein is CASSVGASYSSYNEQFF.

In this sample, this clone turned up once. This chain joins TRBV13 and TRBJ1-5; D unresolved. Germline CDR1 reads PRHDT; CDR2 reads FYEKMQ (reference sequence). The CDR3 spans 16 residues. Trimming cost V 0 bases and J 1 base, with 10 bases left between them. The DNA of the CDR3 is TGTGCCAGCAGCTTAGGACAGAGAATAAGCAATCAGCCCCAGCATTTT. Its protein is CASSLGQRISNQPQHF.

By share of the sample, this clone is medium-sized (0.01 to 0.1%). The V gene is TRBV27, the J gene TRBJ1-3; D unclear. Germline V gives CDR1 MNHEY, CDR2 SMNVEV (reference sequence). V lost 5 bases and J 4 bases, leaving 15 bases between the germline ends. CDR3 length equals 15 residues. The CDR3 loop is CASSPRPSTGNTIYF. For the CDR3, the DNA is TGTGCCAGCAGTCCCCGACCAAGTACGGGAAACACCATATATTTT.

This rearrangement joins TRBV5-4 to TRBJ2-3; D possibly corresponds to TRBD2 (5 bases). This CDR3 is 17 amino acids long. The V end was cut by 1 base, the J end by 2 bases, with 17 bases between. The germline gives CDR1 SGHNT, CDR2 YYREEE (reference sequence). CDR3 bases: TGTGCCAGCAGCTTGCTGGAATTTTCGGGAACCACAGATACGCAGTATTTT. Translated, it gives CASSLLEFSGTTDTQYF.

This clone was observed a handful of times. The chain combines TRBV18 with TRBJ2-3; no reliable D call. CDR1 KGHSH and CDR2 LQKENI come from the germline V gene. CDR3 length: 15 residues. Trimming stripped 2 bases from V and 5 bases from J, with 14 bases between. The chain's CDR3 is CASSPFGIPGDTQYF. CDR3 DNA sequence: TGTGCCAGCTCACCATTTGGGATCCCGGGAGATACGCAGTATTTT.

The rearrangement uses TRBV7-3 and TRBJ2-7; 7 bases agree with TRBD1. V was clipped by 2 bases and J by 5 bases; unmatched bases: 6. The V gene's germline CDR1 is SGHTA and CDR2 FQGTGA. CDR3 length equals 14 residues. The CDR3 bases are TGTGCCAGCAGCTTATATACAGGGGCCGACGAGCAGTACTTC. Translating it yields CASSLYTGADEQYF.

This clone turned up a few times. V usage is TRBV4-3 and J usage is TRBJ2-2; no clear D. Trimming cost V 0 bases and J 8 bases, with 19 bases left between them. This CDR3 has 17 amino acids. The germline V gene has CDR1 LGHNA and CDR2 YSLEER. CDR3 in amino acids: CASSQDSLSGVRGELFF. DNA for the CDR3: TGCGCCAGCAGCCAAGATTCTCTGTCAGGAGTAAGAGGGGAGCTGTTTTTT.

This clone appeared a few times. This sequence joins TRBV11-1 and TRBJ2-3; D possibly corresponds to TRBD2 (5 bases). This CDR3 is 15 amino acids long. Germline CDR1 SGHAT, CDR2 FQDESV (reference sequence). Between the trimmed V and J ends, which lost 5 bases and 5 bases, there was a span of 17 bases. CDR3 bases: TGTGCCAGCAGCCCCGGCGGGTCTTGGGGAGATACGCAGTATTTT. Protein: CASSPGGSWGDTQYF.

This sequence joins TRBV7-9 and TRBJ2-7; possible D gene TRBD2, 7 bases. The V end lost 2 bases, the J end lost 2 bases, and 16 bases lay between the germline ends. Per germline, CDR1 SEHNR and CDR2 FQNEAQ (reference sequence). This CDR3 is 16 amino acids long. As DNA, the CDR3 is TGTGCCAGCAGCTTAACTCTCGGGGAGGGGGCCTACGAGCAGTACTTC. Amino acids: CASSLTLGEGAYEQYF.

V usage is TRBV11-3 and J usage is TRBJ2-7; TRBD1 aligns across 8 bases. CDR1 is SGHNT and CDR2 is YENEEA in the germline V gene. The CDR3 contains 15 residues. The ends lost 6 bases at V and 2 bases at J; junction bases unmatched: 9. The CDR3 is CASSYGTGWAYEQYF. DNA of the CDR3: TGTGCCAGCAGTTATGGGACAGGTTGGGCCTACGAGCAGTACTTC.

This clone is labeled as medium-sized. The gene calls are TRBV5-1 and TRBJ2-7; 8 bases fit TRBD2. Looked up from germline, CDR1 is SGHRS and CDR2 is YFSETQ. This CDR3 is 12 amino acids long. Trimming removed 4 bases from V and 5 bases from J; junction bases left unmatched: 2. CDR3 DNA sequence: TGCGCCAGCAGCCCGGGGGGGAACGAGCAGTACTTC. This codes for CASSPGGNEQYF.